This section outlines one TCR beta chain sequence together with its context. This record belongs to a study of blood T cell repertoires in COVID-19. In the original analysis: The authors estimated nucleated cell counts from reference gene primer amplification. Data came from immunoSEQ multiplex PCR; TCRdb stores just in-frame clones and leaves some out. V, J and clone size derive from that table, while D and trimming were established from the DNA sequence. The sample records hundreds of thousands of clones, roughly nine tenths being singletons. Categorization into cohorts depended on clinical history that participants reported. Either two negative PCRs, clearance, or symptom resolution qualified Cohort 3 donors as recovered. CDR1 SGHVS and CDR2 FQNEAQ come from the germline V gene. This CDR3 has 19 amino acids. V lost 0 bases to trimming and J lost 0 bases; unmatched junction nucleotides: 9.

Sequencing was done on a sample of PBMCs or T cells enriched from blood (not recorded which). The rearrangement links TRBV7-8 to TRBJ1-3; 9 positions agree with TRBD1. The source is a man younger than 45 who had recovered from COVID-19. The CDR3 nucleotides are TGTGCCAGCAGCTTAGCGGGGGACAGGGCCATCATCTCTGGAAACACCATATATTTT. Residues: CASSLAGDRAIISGNTIYF.